The rows below give T cell receptor beta chains drawn from one sample of a study of OX40 agonist ivuxolimab in advanced cancers. Sequencing was performed with immunoSEQ multiplex PCR; in TCRdb, only in-frame clones are kept and a portion is missing. The table has about 55,000 clones, 88% seen once. The sequenced sample was CD4+ or CD8+ T cells sorted from blood, obtained in a trial of the OX40 agonist ivuxolimab. The receptors were sampled from an adult with an advanced solid tumor such as melanoma, head and neck, liver or kidney cancer. Each CDR3 is given without its conserved first and last residue. Expanded clones get a size class; other rows say once, few or many, or leave the size out.

J gene: TRBJ2-5
V gene: TRBV5-1
clone size: .
CDR3 protein: ASSLGGSPGETQY

J gene: TRBJ2-7
V gene: TRBV19
clone size: .
CDR3 protein: ASSSGQGIYEQY

J gene: TRBJ2-5
V gene: TRBV6-4
clone size: .
CDR3 protein: ASSPGQGGTQY

J gene: TRBJ2-7
V gene: TRBV5-1
clone size: .
CDR3 protein: ASSSSGMAYEQY

J gene: TRBJ2-4
V gene: TRBV2
clone size: .
CDR3 protein: ASSVGPKNIQY

J gene: TRBJ2-7
V gene: TRBV2
clone size: .
CDR3 protein: AGKETGPSYEQY

J gene: TRBJ1-3
V gene: TRBV18
clone size: .
CDR3 protein: ASQENYSGNTIY

J gene: TRBJ2-4
V gene: TRBV19
clone size: .
CDR3 protein: ASSMGQVIAKNIQY

J gene: TRBJ2-7
V gene: TRBV27
clone size: once
CDR3 protein: ASSLTANYEQY

J gene: TRBJ2-2
V gene: TRBV11-3
clone size: .
CDR3 protein: ASSPGPATGELF

J gene: TRBJ2-2
V gene: TRBV4-1
clone size: .
CDR3 protein: ARLLAQDANTGELF

J gene: TRBJ2-7
V gene: TRBV19
clone size: .
CDR3 protein: ASTPTGGNEQY

J gene: TRBJ1-2
V gene: TRBV21-1
clone size: .
CDR3 protein: AGHQGTSGYT

J gene: TRBJ2-3
V gene: TRBV5-1
clone size: .
CDR3 protein: ASSPRGLETDTQY

J gene: TRBJ2-1
V gene: TRBV7-6
clone size: .
CDR3 protein: ASSLSESLGDEQF

J gene: TRBJ1-1
V gene: TRBV29-1
clone size: .
CDR3 protein: SVERVSLLNTEAF

J gene: TRBJ1-1
V gene: TRBV19
clone size: .
CDR3 protein: ASSTPYTEAF

J gene: TRBJ2-1
V gene: TRBV25-1
clone size: .
CDR3 protein: ASSETGPSYNEQF

J gene: TRBJ2-2
V gene: TRBV4-1
clone size: .
CDR3 protein: ASSQGGLAGVGTGELF

J gene: TRBJ1-5
V gene: TRBV18
clone size: once
CDR3 protein: ASSARQDHSNQPQH

J gene: TRBJ2-6
V gene: TRBV5-3
clone size: .
CDR3 protein: ARSRGRRDGANVLT

J gene: TRBJ2-6
V gene: TRBV2
clone size: .
CDR3 protein: ASQKDRAASGANVLT

J gene: TRBJ2-7
V gene: TRBV20-1
clone size: .
CDR3 protein: SARGLGEQY

J gene: TRBJ2-1
V gene: TRBV7-3
clone size: .
CDR3 protein: ASRLGTGSYNEQF

J gene: TRBJ2-2
V gene: TRBV6-5
clone size: few
CDR3 protein: ASRLASYTGELF

J gene: TRBJ2-2
V gene: TRBV7-2
clone size: .
CDR3 protein: ASSTGLAGASTGELF

J gene: TRBJ2-1
V gene: TRBV28
clone size: .
CDR3 protein: ASTWGGVYNEQF

J gene: TRBJ1-1
V gene: TRBV5-6
clone size: .
CDR3 protein: ASSLLSGMNTEAF

J gene: TRBJ2-1
V gene: TRBV7-8
clone size: .
CDR3 protein: ASSSRGGRLDEQF

J gene: TRBJ2-7
V gene: TRBV5-6
clone size: .
CDR3 protein: ASALAGGLPSYEQY

J gene: TRBJ2-7
V gene: TRBV5-4
clone size: .
CDR3 protein: ASSFTRGSYEQY

J gene: TRBJ2-2
V gene: TRBV4-2
clone size: .
CDR3 protein: ASSQDPRRTGELF

J gene: TRBJ2-7
V gene: TRBV7-7
clone size: .
CDR3 protein: ASSHPGQELREQY

J gene: TRBJ1-3
V gene: TRBV7-8
clone size: once
CDR3 protein: ASSLDRIPGNTIY

J gene: TRBJ2-7
V gene: TRBV11-2
clone size: .
CDR3 protein: ASSLVGRDEQY

J gene: TRBJ2-5
V gene: TRBV5-1
clone size: .
CDR3 protein: ASSYIPDQETQY

J gene: TRBJ2-3
V gene: TRBV5-1
clone size: .
CDR3 protein: ASSLGAGVETDTQY

J gene: TRBJ1-5
V gene: TRBV6-1
clone size: .
CDR3 protein: ASSEWGQPQH

J gene: TRBJ1-2
V gene: TRBV5-1
clone size: .
CDR3 protein: ASRAEGQNYGYT

J gene: TRBJ2-3
V gene: TRBV2
clone size: few
CDR3 protein: ASSSLSGTSTDTQY

J gene: TRBJ2-7
V gene: TRBV11-1
clone size: .
CDR3 protein: ASSLPDSLYEQY

J gene: TRBJ2-7
V gene: TRBV6-1
clone size: .
CDR3 protein: ASEGDRSYEQY

J gene: TRBJ2-3
V gene: TRBV18
clone size: .
CDR3 protein: ASSGQGGPDTQY

J gene: TRBJ1-1
V gene: TRBV19
clone size: .
CDR3 protein: ASSSPGGAGEAF

J gene: TRBJ1-2
V gene: TRBV19
clone size: .
CDR3 protein: ASRVRGGDGYT

J gene: TRBJ1-1
V gene: TRBV6-5
clone size: .
CDR3 protein: ASSTGGTEAF

J gene: TRBJ2-2
V gene: TRBV19
clone size: once
CDR3 protein: ASSMRPNTGELF

J gene: TRBJ1-4
V gene: TRBV5-1
clone size: few
CDR3 protein: ASSFGTGAEKLF